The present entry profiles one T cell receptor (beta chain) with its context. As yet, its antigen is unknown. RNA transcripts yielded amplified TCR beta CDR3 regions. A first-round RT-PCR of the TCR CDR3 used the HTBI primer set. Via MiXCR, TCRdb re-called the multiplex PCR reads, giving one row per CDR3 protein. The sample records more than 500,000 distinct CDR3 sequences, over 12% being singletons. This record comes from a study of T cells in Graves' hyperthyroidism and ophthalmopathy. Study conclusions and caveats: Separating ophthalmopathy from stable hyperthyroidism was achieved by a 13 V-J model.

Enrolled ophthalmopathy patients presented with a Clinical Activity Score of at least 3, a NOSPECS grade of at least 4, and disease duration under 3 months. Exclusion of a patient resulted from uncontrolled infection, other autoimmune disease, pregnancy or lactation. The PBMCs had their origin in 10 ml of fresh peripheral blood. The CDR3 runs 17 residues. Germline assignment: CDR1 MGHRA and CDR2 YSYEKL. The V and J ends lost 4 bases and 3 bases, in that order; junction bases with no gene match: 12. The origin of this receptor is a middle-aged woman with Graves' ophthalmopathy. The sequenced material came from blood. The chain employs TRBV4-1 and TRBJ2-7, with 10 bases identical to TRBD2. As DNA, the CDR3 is TGCGCCAGCAGCCGGAACCCGACATCTAGCGGGAGCTACGAGCAGTACTTC. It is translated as CASSRNPTSSGSYEQYF.